This T cell receptor beta chain was sequenced during a study of T cells in Graves' hyperthyroidism and ophthalmopathy. Regions amplified from RNA transcripts were the TCR beta CDR3 regions. First-round RT-PCR with HTBI primers amplified the TCR CDR3 region. TCRdb reprocessed the multiplex PCR reads with MiXCR, giving one entry per CDR3 protein. This table has a few hundred thousand distinct CDR3 sequences, under 15% appearing once. This clonotype has only a few counts. CDR3 length: 15 residues. The germline CDR1 and CDR2 sequences are SGDLS and YYNGEE. Trimming pared 0 bases from V and 2 bases from J, leaving 10 bases between.

Material for sequencing was blood. This chain joins TRBV9 and TRBJ2-3, with D hard to call. The sequence derives from a woman aged 25 to 39 with Graves' hyperthyroidism. In DNA, the CDR3 is TGTGCCAGCAGCGTAGAGCCTGGGAACACAGATACGCAGTATTTT. Translation gives CASSVEPGNTDTQYF. The variable domain in full, with the rest retrieved from reference TRBV9 and TRBJ2-3, is DSGVTQTPKHLITATGQRVTLRCSPRSGDLSVYWYQQSLDQGLQFLIQYYNGEERAKGNILERFSAQQFPDLHSELNLSSLELGDSALYFCASSVEPGNTDTQYFGPGTRLTVL.